This record looks at one T cell receptor beta chain sequence and its context. The antigen remains undetermined. Germline CDR1 reads SGHTA; CDR2 reads FQGNSA. The CDR3 extends over 16 amino acids. The V gene end was trimmed by 2 bases and the J gene end by 6 bases; junction bases not matched to a gene: 12. Method: immunoSEQ multiplex PCR; TCRdb's copy keeps in-frame clones and lacks some. The repertoire includes around 28,000 clones, just under 75% of them detected once, and around 1% sits in the top ten. This record comes from a study of STAT5B mutations in CD4+ large granular lymphocyte leukemia. Study results and limitations: 8/27 top patient clones versus 2/35 control clones were TRBV06-family. Patient CD4-sorted repertoires looked more clonal than healthy CD4+ repertoires, even without putative leukemic clones.

This chain connects TRBV7-2 to TRBJ1-2; 7 bases are a match to TRBD1. The material sequenced was CD4+ T cells from blood buffy coats. The sequence was collected from a human donor in good health. The CDR3 spells CASSLRIHRGKDGYTF. In DNA form, the CDR3 reads TGTGCCAGCAGCTTACGCATACACAGGGGTAAAGATGGCTACACCTTC.